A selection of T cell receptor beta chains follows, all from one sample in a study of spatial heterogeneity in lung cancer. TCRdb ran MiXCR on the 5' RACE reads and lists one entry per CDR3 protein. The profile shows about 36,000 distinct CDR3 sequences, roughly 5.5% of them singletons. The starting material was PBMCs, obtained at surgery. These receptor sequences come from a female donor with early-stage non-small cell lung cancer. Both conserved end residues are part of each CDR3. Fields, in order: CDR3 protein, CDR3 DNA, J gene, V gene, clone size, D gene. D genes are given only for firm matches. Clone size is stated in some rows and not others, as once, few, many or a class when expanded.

CASSGDRAVETQYF,TGTGCCAGCAGTGGGGACAGGGCGGTGGAGACCCAGTACTTC,TRBJ2-5,TRBV6-1,-,TRBD1
CASSWVATNEKLFF,TGTGCCAGCAGTTGGGTCGCAACTAATGAAAAACTGTTTTTT,TRBJ1-4,TRBV12-3/TRBV12-4,many,-
CASSLVLSPEELFF,TGCGCCAGCAGCTTGGTGCTATCACCAGAGGAGCTGTTTTTT,TRBJ2-2,TRBV5-1,-,-
CASSSGPLYEQYF,TGTGCCAGCAGTTCTGGTCCACTCTACGAGCAGTACTTC,TRBJ2-7,TRBV28,many,-
CASSLTGGGHTEAFF,TGCGCCAGCAGCCTGACAGGGGGCGGTCACACTGAAGCTTTCTTT,TRBJ1-1,TRBV5-1,many,TRBD1
CSTGVWGWYNEQFF,TGCAGTACTGGGGTGTGGGGGTGGTACAATGAGCAGTTCTTC,TRBJ2-1,TRBV20-1,-,-
CASSLAVQAGQETQYF,TGTGCCAGCAGCTTAGCGGTCCAGGCGGGGCAAGAGACCCAGTACTTC,TRBJ2-5,TRBV7-2,few,-
CASSIGDYYQPQHF,TGTGCCAGTAGTATTGGGGACTACTATCAGCCCCAGCATTTT,TRBJ1-5,TRBV19,many,-
CASSLALGAQKGYTF,TGCGCCAGCAGCTTGGCCCTCGGGGCGCAGAAGGGCTACACCTTC,TRBJ1-2,TRBV5-1,many,-
CASSFLRQDTQYF,TGTGCCAGCAGCTTTCTGAGGCAAGATACGCAGTATTTT,TRBJ2-3,TRBV7-2,many,-
CASSFTGPSAQYF,TGCGCCAGCAGCTTTACAGGGCCTTCGGCCCAGTACTTC,TRBJ2-5,TRBV5-1,many,-
CASSSSKMTYNEQFF,TGTGCCAGCAGTTCTTCTAAGATGACCTACAATGAGCAGTTCTTC,TRBJ2-1,TRBV27,many,-
CASSQVAGTAAPYEQYF,TGCGCCAGCAGCCAAGTAGCCGGGACAGCCGCCCCCTACGAGCAGTACTTC,TRBJ2-7,TRBV4-3,few,TRBD1
CASSVATGGIVNTEAFF,TGTGCCAGCAGCGTAGCTACAGGGGGCATTGTGAACACTGAAGCTTTCTTT,TRBJ1-1,TRBV9,-,TRBD1
CASSVEWADEAFF,TGTGCCAGCAGCGTAGAGTGGGCAGATGAAGCTTTCTTT,TRBJ1-1,TRBV9,-,-
CASSLETQTSGWSPDTQYF,TGTGCCAGCAGCTTGGAGACGCAGACTAGCGGGTGGAGCCCAGATACGCAGTATTTT,TRBJ2-3,TRBV7-2,many,TRBD2
CSASFRGRTQYF,TGCAGTGCTAGTTTCAGGGGGAGAACCCAGTACTTC,TRBJ2-5,TRBV20-1,many,TRBD1
CASSPRDGTYEQYF,TGTGCCAGCAGCCCTCGGGACGGAACCTACGAGCAGTACTTC,TRBJ2-7,TRBV12-3/TRBV12-4,many,-
CASSYSGTGGGAFF,TGTGCCAGCAGTTACTCTGGGACAGGGGGTGGCGCTTTCTTT,TRBJ1-1,TRBV6-5,many,TRBD1
CASSNPGADTQYF,TGTGCCAGCAGTAACCCGGGCGCAGATACGCAGTATTTT,TRBJ2-3,TRBV2,many,-
CASSSSGTSLEAFF,TGTGCCAGCAGCTCCTCCGGGACCAGCCTTGAAGCTTTCTTT,TRBJ1-1,TRBV9,many,-
CQGVTMNTEAFF,TGTCAGGGGGTAACCATGAACACTGAAGCTTTCTTT,TRBJ1-1,TRBV30,many,TRBD1
CASSLDENTDTQYF,TGCGCCAGCAGCTTGGATGAGAACACAGATACGCAGTATTTT,TRBJ2-3,TRBV5-1,many,-
CASSSPRRGNTEAFF,TGCGCCAGCAGCTCCCCAAGACGGGGGAACACTGAAGCTTTCTTT,TRBJ1-1,TRBV4-1,-,-
CAISESKAGTGELFF,TGTGCCATCAGTGAGTCGAAGGCGGGCACCGGGGAGCTGTTTTTT,TRBJ2-2,TRBV10-3,many,-
CASSELAGVTEAFF,TGCGCCAGCAGTGAGCTAGCAGGAGTCACTGAAGCTTTCTTT,TRBJ1-1,TRBV10-2,many,-
CASSLAPRISYNEQFF,TGTGCCAGCAGCTTGGCCCCGAGGATCTCCTACAATGAGCAGTTCTTC,TRBJ2-1,TRBV5-6,many,-
CSARVASASSYNEQFF,TGCAGTGCTAGAGTGGCCAGCGCCAGCTCCTACAATGAGCAGTTCTTC,TRBJ2-1,TRBV20-1,many,-
CASIERGDFF,TGTGCCAGCATAGAAAGGGGGGACTTCTTC,TRBJ2-1,TRBV21-1,-,-
CSVVLAGVKFF,TGCAGCGTTGTACTAGCGGGGGTTAAGTTCTTC,TRBJ2-1,TRBV29-1,medium-sized,TRBD2
CASSLGDRENQPQHF,TGCGCCAGCAGCTTGGGGGACAGGGAGAATCAGCCCCAGCATTTT,TRBJ1-5,TRBV5-1,many,TRBD1
CSARQPGLIQYF,TGCAGTGCTAGACAACCCGGACTAATTCAGTACTTC,TRBJ2-4,TRBV20-1,many,-
CASSQRAGMSYEQYF,TGTGCCAGCAGCCAAAGAGCGGGGATGTCCTACGAGCAGTACTTC,TRBJ2-7,TRBV3-1,many,TRBD2
CASSLGRGTSGVADTQYF,TGCGCCAGCAGCTTGGGCCGCGGGACTAGCGGGGTAGCAGATACGCAGTATTTT,TRBJ2-3,TRBV5-1,many,TRBD2
CASSLSNRQNTEAFF,TGTGCCAGCAGCTTGTCGAACCGGCAGAACACTGAAGCTTTCTTT,TRBJ1-1,TRBV5-4,many,-
CASSFLAGTDTQYF,TGTGCCAGCAGCTTCCTAGCGGGGACAGATACGCAGTATTTT,TRBJ2-3,TRBV11-2,many,TRBD2
CASTAWYGAGLDQPQHF,TGTGCCAGCACAGCTTGGTATGGGGCAGGGCTGGATCAGCCCCAGCATTTT,TRBJ1-5,TRBV5-6,many,-
CASSIGTGGNIQYF,TGTGCCAGTAGTATAGGGACAGGGGGCAACATTCAGTACTTC,TRBJ2-4,TRBV19,many,TRBD1
CASSRRALVGYNEQFF,TGCGCCAGCAGCCGGCGGGCTTTAGTGGGATACAATGAGCAGTTCTTC,TRBJ2-1,TRBV4-1,many,-
CASSQGGTGSYEQYF,TGTGCCAGCAGCCAAGGGGGCACGGGCTCCTACGAGCAGTACTTC,TRBJ2-7,TRBV16,-,-